The 8 T cell receptor beta chains listed next were all sequenced from one sample in a study of identical twins. One entry per CDR3 protein, called by TCRdb with MiXCR from the 5' RACE reads. The sample lists 400,000 to 650,000 distinct CDR3 sequences, approximately 22% occurring once. The sample also formed part of further work on T cells expressing NK-cell markers.

Source material: CD4+ T cells sorted from blood. The receptors shown here come from a woman aged 18 to 35 in good health.

The chain uses TRBV10-3 and TRBJ2-1; D may be TRBD1 (6 bases). Per germline, CDR1 ENHRY and CDR2 SYGVKD. Trimming stripped 7 bases from V and 6 bases from J, with 19 bases between. The CDR3 is 15 amino acids. The CDR3 DNA reads TGTGCCATCAAATCCGGGACACTCGAGCCCAATGAGCAGTTCTTC. The encoded protein is CAIKSGTLEPNEQFF.

The chain recombines TRBV7-9 with TRBJ2-2; D is unclear. The CDR3 covers 11 residues. V lost 3 bases and J lost 7, with 3 bases in between. Germline assignment: CDR1 SEHNR and CDR2 FQNEAQ (reference sequence). CDR3 loop: CASSFFGELFF. The CDR3 nucleotides are TGTGCCAGCAGCTTTTTCGGGGAGCTGTTTTTT.

This clonotype was detected once. This rearrangement joins TRBV11-2 to TRBJ2-3; 8 bases agree with TRBD2. The CDR3 runs 18 residues. Trimming took 5 bases from V and 0 from J; bases not matched to a gene: 13. Germline CDR1 is SGHAT and CDR2 is FQNNGV. The CDR3 loop reads CASSPAPRSSGSTDTQYF. In nucleotides, the CDR3 is TGTGCCAGCAGCCCCGCCCCCCGATCTAGCGGGAGCACAGATACGCAGTATTTT.

This clonotype has just one count. The CDR3 DNA reads as TGTGCCAGCAGCTTGGCCGTATCAGGCCCCTATGGCTACACCTTC. This translates into CASSLAVSGPYGYTF. The chain links TRBV5-5 to TRBJ1-2; D is unresolved. The CDR3 sequence is 15 residues long. Trimming took off 0 bases at V and 4 bases at J, with 13 bases between the two ends. Germline values: CDR1 SGHKS, CDR2 YYEKEE (reference sequence).

This clonotype has only a few counts. The J gene is TRBJ2-5, the V gene TRBV5-1; TRBD1 or TRBD2 may be the D gene (6 bases each). V was clipped by 6 bases and J by 9 bases, with 18 bases between them. The V gene's germline CDR1 is SGHRS and CDR2 YFSETQ. The CDR3 spans 13 residues. CDR3 region: CASNPDYPGAQYF. Written as DNA, the CDR3 is TGCGCCAGCAACCCGGACTACCCAGGGGCCCAGTACTTC. The full variable domain, in which reference TRBV5-1 and TRBJ2-5 provide the parts outside the CDR3, is KAGVTQTPRYLIKTRGQQVTLSCSPISGHRSVSWYQQTPGQGLQFLFEYFSETQRNKGNFPGRFSGRQFSNSRSEMNVSTLELGDSALYLCASNPDYPGAQYFGPGTRLLVL.

This chain links TRBV6-2 or TRBV6-3 with TRBJ2-5, with D possibly matching TRBD1 (5 bases). The CDR3 is 13 amino acids. Trimming removed 5 bases from V and 5 bases from J, with 12 bases in between. Germline V gene lookup returns CDR1 MNHEY and CDR2 SVGEGT. CDR3 residues: CASSHRPVETQYF. The CDR3 nucleotides read TGTGCCAGCAGTCACAGGCCCGTGGAGACCCAGTACTTC.

This clonotype was seen more than once but under ten times. The chain employs TRBV11-3 and TRBJ2-5, with D uncertain. V dropped 2 bases and J dropped 5 bases, with 9 bases sitting between them. Germline-derived CDR1 and CDR2 are SGHNT and YENEEA. This CDR3 contains 13 residues. The CDR3 nucleotides are TGTGCCAGCAGCTTAAGGGTAGGCGAGACCCAGTACTTC. Encoded protein: CASSLRVGETQYF. The full variable domain, in which reference TRBV11-3 and TRBJ2-5 provide the parts outside the CDR3, is EAGVVQSPRYKIIEKKQPVAFWCNPISGHNTLYWYLQNLGQGPELLIRYENEEAVDDSQLPKDRFSAERLKGVDSTLKIQPAELGDSAVYLCASSLRVGETQYFGPGTRLLVL.

This clonotype was detected ten times or more. The V gene is TRBV20-1, the J gene TRBJ2-3; D perhaps matches TRBD1 (5 bases). CDR3 size: 13 residues. Per the germline V gene, CDR1 is DFQATT and CDR2 is SNEGSKA (reference sequence). Between the trimmed V and J ends, which lost 3 bases and 5 bases, there was a span of 12 bases. In DNA, the CDR3 is TGCAGTGCTAGTGGCAGGGTTCAAGATACGCAGTATTTT. It specifies CSASGRVQDTQYF.